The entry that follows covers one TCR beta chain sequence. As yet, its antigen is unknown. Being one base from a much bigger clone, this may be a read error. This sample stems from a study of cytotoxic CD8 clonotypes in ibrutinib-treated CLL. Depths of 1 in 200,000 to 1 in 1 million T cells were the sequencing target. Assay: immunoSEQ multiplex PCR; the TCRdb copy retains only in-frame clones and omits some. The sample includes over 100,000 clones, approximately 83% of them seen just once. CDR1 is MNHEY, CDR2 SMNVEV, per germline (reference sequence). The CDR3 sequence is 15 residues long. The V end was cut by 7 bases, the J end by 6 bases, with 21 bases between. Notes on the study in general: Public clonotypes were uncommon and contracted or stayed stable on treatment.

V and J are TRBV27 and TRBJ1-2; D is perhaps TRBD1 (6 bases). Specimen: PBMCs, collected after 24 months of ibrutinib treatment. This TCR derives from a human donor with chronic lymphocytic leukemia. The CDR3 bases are TGTGCCAGCAAAATGGGCGGGGGGGCTAGCCATGGCTACACCTTC. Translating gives CASKMGGGASHGYTF.